The 2 T cell receptor beta chains in this list originate from one sample, sequenced in a study of shared clonotypes between healthy human individuals. TCRdb's copy holds only in-frame clones and misses some; the assay was immunoSEQ multiplex PCR. In the table there are hundreds of thousands of clones, about 78% of which are singletons. Sequencing was carried out using memory CD4+ T cells sorted from blood. Subset described: CD45RA-negative fraction. The receptors were gathered from a woman aged 30 to 39 in good health.

This clone was seen many times. The V gene is TRBV4-1, the J gene TRBJ1-3; D is uncertain. V gave up 0 bases and J gave up 0 bases, with 9 bases separating them. CDR3 length: 16 amino acids. Germline V lookup: CDR1 MGHRA, CDR2 YSYEKL. The CDR3 sequence: CASSQEKPTSGNTIYF. CDR3 DNA sequence: TGCGCCAGCAGCCAAGAGAAGCCTACCTCTGGAAACACCATATATTTT.

Written as DNA, the CDR3 is TGTGCCAGCAGCTTCGTTGCGGGTTCCTACAATGAGCAGTTCTTC. It translates to CASSFVAGSYNEQFF. The rearrangement links TRBV5-5 to TRBJ2-1; D might be TRBD2 (5 bases). The ends were cut back, 2 bases at V and 1 base at J, with 10 bases in the middle. Germline CDR1 SGHKS, CDR2 YYEKEE (reference sequence). The CDR3 is 15 residues long. The full variable domain, completed using reference TRBV5-5 and TRBJ2-1, is DAGVTQSPTHLIKTRGQQVTLRCSPISGHKSVSWYQQVLGQGPQFIFQYYEKEERGRGNFPDRFSARQFPNYSSELNVNALLLGDSALYLCASSFVAGSYNEQFFGPGTRLTVL.